The 10 T cell receptor beta chains listed next were all sequenced from one sample in a study of cytomegalovirus exposure and HLA in healthy donors. Primers: 60 Vbeta forward and 13 Jbeta reverse. TCRdb's table, derived via immunoSEQ multiplex PCR, lists solely in-frame clones and lacks some. The data contain about 190,000 clones, roughly 76% of them singletons. The sequencing input was PBMCs. These receptors were collected from a woman aged 25 to 39 in good health and CMV-seropositive.

This clone was detected only a few times. The V call is TRBV2, the J call TRBJ1-1; 9 bases map to TRBD1. From germline, CDR1 is SNHLY and CDR2 FYNNEI. V gave up 6 bases and J gave up 5 bases; unmatched junction bases: 7. This CDR3 spans 14 amino acids. In DNA, the CDR3 is TGTGCCAGCAGCTACAGGGGGCCTGGGACTGAAGCTTTCTTT. It is translated as CASSYRGPGTEAFF. The full variable domain, rest sourced from reference TRBV2 and TRBJ1-1, is EPEVTQTPSHQVTQMGQEVILRCVPISNHLYFYWYRQILGQKVEFLVSFYNNEISEKSEIFDDQFSVERPDGSNFTLKIRSTKLEDSAMYFCASSYRGPGTEAFFGQGTRLTVV.

Remarks on this clone: The same CDR3 can be traced to other DNA sequences in this sample. The chain couples TRBV28 to TRBJ2-7; D remains unclear. Trimming stripped 6 bases from V and 2 bases from J, with 14 bases between. The CDR3 consists of 14 residues. The germline V gene has CDR1 MDHEN and CDR2 SYDVKM. The CDR3 loop reads CASSAEILTYEQYF. CDR3 DNA sequence: TGTGCCAGCAGCGCGGAAATATTGACCTACGAGCAGTACTTC.

This chain uses TRBV11-3 with TRBJ1-1, with D unclear. V dropped 2 bases and J dropped 3 bases, with 7 bases sitting between them. The CDR3 totals 13 residues. Germline V gene data show CDR1 as SGHNT and CDR2 as YENEEA. Written as DNA, the CDR3 is TGTGCCAGCAGCTTATATAGCGACACTGAAGCTTTCTTT. This sequence encodes CASSLYSDTEAFF.

This clone was picked up a small number of times. V usage is TRBV7-2 and J usage is TRBJ2-2; D might be TRBD2 (7 bases). Trimming pared 2 bases from V and 4 bases from J, leaving 8 bases between. The CDR3 is 14 amino acids. Germline loops: CDR1 SGHTA, CDR2 FQGNSA. CDR3 DNA sequence: TGTGCCAGCAGCTTAAGGGGGGGCACCGGGGAGCTGTTTTTT. This sequence encodes CASSLRGGTGELFF.

To note about this clone: A read error may produce the germline difference seen at one junction end. The rearrangement joins TRBV9 to TRBJ2-5; TRBD2 matches 11 bases. The CDR3 contains 15 residues. The germline CDR1 and CDR2 sequences are SGDLS and YYNGEE. The CDR3 reads CASSPLAGGQEAQYF. The DNA for the CDR3 is TGTGCCAGCAGCCCCTTAGCGGGAGGGCAAGAGGCCCAGTACTTC.

The rearrangement joins TRBV5-4 to TRBJ1-6; TRBD1 might be the D (5 bases). V was shortened by 4 bases and J by 9 bases, with 11 bases between the two germline ends. The CDR3 consists of 13 residues. Germline CDR1 is SGHNT and CDR2 is YYREEE (reference sequence). The CDR3 is CASSPDSTSPLHF. Written as DNA, the CDR3 is TGTGCCAGCAGCCCCGACAGTACTTCACCCCTCCACTTT.

This chain joins TRBV9 and TRBJ2-3; 8 nucleotides align to TRBD2. This CDR3 is built from 17 residues. Germline values: CDR1 SGDLS, CDR2 YYNGEE. Trimming cost V 0 bases and J 7 bases; bases outside gene matches: 13. The chain's CDR3 is CASSVAPTHGGEHTQYF. For the CDR3, the DNA is TGTGCCAGCAGCGTAGCCCCAACTCACGGGGGGGAACATACGCAGTATTTT.

About this clone: The germline gene is not matched at one end of the junction; a read error may be the cause. V gene TRBV7-9 combines with J gene TRBJ2-5, with 9 positions matching TRBD1. The CDR3 contains 14 residues. Germline V gene sequence: CDR1 SEHNR, CDR2 FQNEAQ (reference sequence). This CDR3 reads CASSIATGGETQYF. DNA for the CDR3: TGTGCCAGCAGCATAGCCACAGGGGGCGAGACCCAGTACTTC.

The chain combines TRBV6-1 with TRBJ2-7, with 8 positions matching TRBD1. From germline, CDR1 is MNHNS and CDR2 SASEGT. The CDR3 consists of 14 residues. V shed 7 bases and J 3 bases; nucleotides not matched to a gene: 8. As DNA, the CDR3 is TGTGCCAGCATTAGGGACAGGTCGTTCTACGAGCAGTACTTC. Its translation: CASIRDRSFYEQYF.

The chain links TRBV15 to TRBJ2-2; a possible D gene is TRBD2 (6 bases). V gave up 0 bases and J gave up 8 bases, with 13 bases separating them. The CDR3 is 15 residues long. From germline, CDR1 is LNHNV and CDR2 YYDKDF (reference sequence). The CDR3 sequence is CATSRDRPGRGELFF. The CDR3 nucleotides are TGTGCCACCAGCAGAGACCGACCGGGGAGGGGGGAGCTGTTTTTT.